This TCR beta chain originates from a study of blood T cell repertoires in COVID-19. Germline V CDR1 and CDR2: SGHDT, YYEEEE. The CDR3 has 17 amino acids. V was clipped by 0 bases and J by 6 bases, with 21 bases between them. Here immunoSEQ multiplex PCR was the method, and the copy in TCRdb shows in-frame clones only, minus some. The table lists about 260,000 clones, approximately 92% of them singletons. The V call is TRBV5-6, the J call TRBJ1-2, with D possibly matching TRBD1 (5 bases). The sequenced sample consisted of peripheral blood. This receptor was identified in a person aged 18 to 30 with COVID-19, enrolled during active disease. CDR3 DNA: TGTGCCAGCAGCTTGGTGGTCGGTTTAGGGGCTGGAGATGGCTACACCTTC. Protein sequence: CASSLVVGLGAGDGYTF. Looking up the rest from reference TRBV5-6 and TRBJ1-2 gives the full variable domain: DAGVTQSPTHLIKTRGQQVTLRCSPKSGHDTVSWYQQALGQGPQFIFQYYEEEERQRGNFPDRFSGHQFPNYSSELNVNALLLGDSALYLCASSLVVGLGAGDGYTFGSGTRLTVV.